The entry below gives a single T cell receptor beta chain sequence along with its context. This CDR3 has 14 residues. CDR1 and CDR2 (germline): DFQATT, SNEGSKA (reference sequence). The germline V and J ends were trimmed by 3 bases and 6 bases, with 12 bases remaining between them. These data belong to a study of blood T cell repertoires in COVID-19. Method: immunoSEQ multiplex PCR; TCRdb's copy keeps in-frame clones and lacks some. The data contain some 70,000 clones, just under 90% of them singletons. The sample was peripheral blood. The sequence was collected from an elderly woman with active COVID-19. The chain joins TRBV20-1 to TRBJ1-6, with a possible D match to TRBD1 (5 bases). CDR3 protein: CSASRGAPNSPLHF. The CDR3 DNA follows: TGCAGTGCTAGTCGTGGGGCTCCTAATTCACCCCTCCACTTT.